The source of this T cell receptor (beta chain) is a study of radiotherapy plus CTLA-4 blockade in lung cancer. Study context: Objective responses were seen in more than 15% of patients, disease control in about 30%. Study-wide results and limits: Researchers report tumor-derived TCR clones expanding in blood after radiotherapy plus ipilimumab.

The table came from immunoSEQ multiplex PCR; TCRdb's copy has only in-frame clones and leaves some out. The sample yields about 39,000 clones, about four fifths seen once. People whose metastatic non-small-cell lung cancer was chemo-refractory got focal radiation along with CTLA-4 blockade by ipilimumab. Points on this clone: Its specificity is unknown.

The CDR3 runs 15 residues. Trimming shortened V by 4 bases and J by 4 bases, and 17 bases separated the two germline ends. Germline loops: CDR1 SGHRS, CDR2 YFSETQ. This sequence was found in a human donor with non-small cell lung cancer that progressed on radiotherapy plus ipilimumab. The sequencing used peripheral blood, collected from a patient treated with radiotherapy plus ipilimumab. V and J are TRBV5-1 and TRBJ1-1; D might be TRBD1 (6 bases). The CDR3 coding sequence is TGCGCCAGCAGCCGGGGGCAACCGGGGGGCACTGAAGCTTTCTTT. Encoded protein: CASSRGQPGGTEAFF.